The clone carrying this T cell receptor (beta chain) has a count of ten or more. Antigen unknown. Regarding time point: patch test 2, 6 weeks after DPC sensitization. Treatment here: therapeutic diphenylcyclopropenone sensitization with weekly scalp DPC. Trimming shortened V by 2 bases and J by 8 bases, and 14 bases separated the two germline ends. The CDR3 consists of 15 residues. Germline loops: CDR1 SGDLS, CDR2 YYNGEE. This record belongs to a study of human T cells and chemical hapten exposure. Study findings and constraints: With alopecia, donors may have immune responses unlike healthy people's.

TCRdb called the RACE reads again in MiXCR, with one record for every CDR3 protein. The repertoire holds approximately 91,000 distinct CDR3 sequences, with 11% as singletons. This TCR was recovered from a man between 18 and 35 years old with alopecia areata. Some clones in this sample may be carry-over from other donors' samples. Sequencing used whole blood, obtained in connection with sensitization to the hapten diphenylcyclopropenone (DPC). V gene TRBV9 combines with J gene TRBJ1-6, with a possible D match to TRBD1 (5 bases). CDR3 loop: CASSVSGTRDSPLHF. The CDR3 DNA sequence: TGTGCCAGCAGCGTCTCCGGGACGAGGGATTCACCCCTCCACTTT.